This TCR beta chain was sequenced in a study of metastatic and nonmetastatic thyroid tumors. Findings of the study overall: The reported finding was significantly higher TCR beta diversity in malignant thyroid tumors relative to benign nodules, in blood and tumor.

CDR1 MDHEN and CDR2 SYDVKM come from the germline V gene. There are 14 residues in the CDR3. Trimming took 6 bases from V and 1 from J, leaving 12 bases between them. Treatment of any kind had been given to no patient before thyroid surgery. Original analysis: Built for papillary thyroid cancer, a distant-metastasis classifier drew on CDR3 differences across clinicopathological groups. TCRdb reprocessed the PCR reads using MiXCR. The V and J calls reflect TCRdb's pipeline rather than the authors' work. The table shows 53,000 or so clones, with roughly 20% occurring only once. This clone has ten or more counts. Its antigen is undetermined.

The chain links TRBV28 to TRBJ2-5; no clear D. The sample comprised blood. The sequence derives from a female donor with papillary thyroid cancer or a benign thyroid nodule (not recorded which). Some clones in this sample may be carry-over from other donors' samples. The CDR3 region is CASRRGSSQETQYF. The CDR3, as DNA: TGTGCCAGCAGACGTGGTAGCTCCCAAGAGACCCAGTACTTC.